Listed here are 30 T cell receptor beta chains from one sample, sequenced in a study of T cell repertoires in cytomegalovirus infection. TCRdb re-analysed the reads in MiXCR, keeping a single row per CDR3 protein. This sample yields roughly 990,000 distinct CDR3 sequences, of which around 32% are seen a single time; 10% to 15% belongs to the top ten. Their antigens are not known. Specimen: cultured CD8+ T cells from PBMCs, collected from culture after CMV antigen stimulation. The receptor set was obtained from a human donor in good health (CMV status not recorded). Some clones in this sample may be carry-over from other donors' samples.

This clonotype came up a few times. The V and J genes are TRBV28 and TRBJ1-5, with a tentative D call TRBD1 (6 bases). Germline V CDR1 and CDR2: MDHEN, SYDVKM. The V and J ends lost 10 bases and 0 bases respectively, with 10 bases between them. The CDR3 is made up of 13 amino acids. The CDR3 loop is CATRGDSNQPQHF. The CDR3 DNA reads as TGTGCCACGAGGGGGGATAGCAATCAGCCCCAGCATTTT.

The V gene is TRBV27, the J gene TRBJ1-1; weak D call: TRBD1 (5 bases). The germline gives CDR1 MNHEY, CDR2 SMNVEV (reference sequence). V shed 6 bases and J shed 3 bases, with 11 bases lying between them. This CDR3 comprises 13 residues. This CDR3 is CASRRGADTEAFF. The CDR3 bases are TGTGCCAGCAGGAGGGGCGCGGACACTGAAGCTTTCTTT.

V gene TRBV7-9 combines with J gene TRBJ2-3, with TRBD2 matching 7 bases. This CDR3 is 16 amino acids long. With 5 bases clipped from V and 7 bases from J, the junction kept 15 bases outside the gene matches. Germline CDR1 reads SEHNR; CDR2 reads FQNEAQ (reference sequence). The chain's CDR3 is CASSVTISGELYTQYF. The CDR3 DNA sequence: TGTGCCAGCAGCGTAACGATAAGCGGGGAGCTCTATACGCAGTATTTT. The full variable domain, its missing parts supplied by reference TRBV7-9 and TRBJ2-3, is DTGVSQNPRHKITKRGQNVTFRCDPISEHNRLYWYRQTLGQGPEFLTYFQNEAQLEKSRLLSDRFSAERPKGSFSTLEIQRTEQGDSAMYLCASSVTISGELYTQYFGPGTRLTVL.

The rearrangement links TRBV4-3 to TRBJ1-5; possible D gene TRBD1, 5 bases. The V gene lost 0 bases and the J gene lost 6 bases, with 15 bases spanning the gap. This CDR3 is built from 16 residues. The germline CDR1 and CDR2 sequences are LGHNA and YSLEER. The CDR3 loop is CASSQEWAVGGQPQHF. DNA of the CDR3: TGCGCCAGCAGCCAAGAGTGGGCAGTCGGGGGTCAGCCCCAGCATTTT.

This clonotype was detected many times. The CDR3 spells CASSLSTGSYEQYV. In nucleotides, the CDR3 is TGTGCCAGCAGCTTAAGTACAGGGTCCTACGAGCAGTACGTC. The V gene is TRBV7-2, the J gene TRBJ2-7; TRBD1 might be the D (6 bases). The V and J ends lost 2 bases and 1 base respectively, with 9 bases between them. Germline CDR1 SGHTA, CDR2 FQGNSA. This CDR3 contains 14 residues.

The sample holds a few counts of this clonotype. The chain joins TRBV5-1 to TRBJ2-6; tentatively, D is TRBD1 or TRBD2 (7 bases each). The V end was cut by 7 bases, the J end by 0 bases, with 14 bases between. The CDR3 runs to 16 residues. Germline CDR1 and CDR2: SGHRS and YFSETQ. CDR3: CASGEGTASGANVLTF. The CDR3 coding sequence is TGCGCCAGCGGGGAGGGGACAGCCTCTGGGGCCAACGTCCTGACTTTC.

This chain connects TRBV6-5 to TRBJ2-1; 8 nucleotides agree with TRBD2. V shed 7 bases, J shed 9 bases, and the junction held 11 bases outside the gene matches. CDR1 MNHEY and CDR2 SVGAGI come from the germline V gene. The CDR3 has 14 amino acids. CDR3 DNA: TGTGCCAGCAAGGGACGGGGGGGCCAAGGTGAGCAGTTCTTC. It translates to CASKGRGGQGEQFF.

At least ten counts were recorded for this clonotype. The chain combines TRBV7-9 with TRBJ2-5; TRBD1 matches 10 bases. The CDR3 consists of 14 residues. The germline V gene encodes CDR1 SEHNR and CDR2 FQNEAQ (reference sequence). V lost 4 bases to trimming and J lost 5 bases; unmatched junction nucleotides: 4. The CDR3 loop reads CASSWDRGSETQYF. The DNA of the CDR3 is TGTGCCAGCAGCTGGGACAGGGGATCGGAGACCCAGTACTTC.

This clonotype was recorded a few times. The chain has TRBV6-6 and TRBJ1-1; TRBD1 aligns across 8 bases. V was pared by 0 bases and J by 6 bases, with 15 bases of the junction left unmatched. Per germline, CDR1 MNHNY and CDR2 SVGAGI (reference sequence). The CDR3 is made up of 18 amino acids. DNA for the CDR3: TGTGCCAGCAGTTACTCGGATCTTCAGGGGGCTGTCTTCTCTGAAGCTTTCTTT. It encodes CASSYSDLQGAVFSEAFF.

This clonotype has only a few counts. The V gene is TRBV7-9, the J gene TRBJ2-2; TRBD1 agrees at 7 bases. The CDR3 has 15 residues. From germline, CDR1 is SEHNR and CDR2 FQNEAQ (reference sequence). V lost 4 bases, J lost 6 bases, and 8 bases stayed unmatched. DNA of the CDR3: TGTGCCAGCAGCTCCCCTCTGACAGGGCCCGGGGAGCTGTTTTTT. It codes for CASSSPLTGPGELFF.

This chain uses TRBV4-3 with TRBJ2-3; D is uncertain. The CDR3 is 16 residues long. Per germline, CDR1 LGHNA and CDR2 YSLEER. The V end lost 0 bases, the J end lost 0 bases, and 10 bases lay between the germline ends. CDR3 DNA sequence: TGCGCCAGCAGCCAAGATGCCATCACTAGCACAGATACGCAGTATTTT. Encoded protein: CASSQDAITSTDTQYF.

V is TRBV27 and J is TRBJ2-2, with D hard to call. In germline, CDR1 is MNHEY, CDR2 SMNVEV (reference sequence). V was pared by 6 bases and J by 0 bases, with 11 bases between. The CDR3 is made up of 15 amino acids. CDR3 sequence (DNA): TGTGCCAGCAGCCATAGGGCCGCGAACACCGGGGAGCTGTTTTTT. Encoded protein: CASSHRAANTGELFF.

As concerns this clonotype: Being one base from a much bigger clone, this may be a read error. This CDR3 is CASQTGQGAEYGYTF. CDR3 coding DNA: TGTGCCAGCCAAACGGGACAGGGGGCCGAGTATGGCTACACCTTC. The V gene is TRBV28, the J gene TRBJ1-2; 12 positions agree with TRBD1. The CDR3 runs 15 residues. V trimming: 8 bases; J trimming: 5 bases; junction bases outside the gene matches: 9. CDR1 and CDR2 (germline): MDHEN, SYDVKM.

This clonotype was picked up a small number of times. The chain recombines TRBV5-1 with TRBJ2-6, with a tentative D call TRBD1 (6 bases). There are 19 residues in the CDR3. V was trimmed by 5 bases and J by 0 bases, leaving 21 bases between them. Germline CDR1 reads SGHRS; CDR2 reads YFSETQ. The CDR3 loop is CASRRYQEYRVSGANVLTF. Written as DNA, the CDR3 is TGCGCCAGCAGAAGATACCAAGAATACAGGGTCTCTGGGGCCAACGTCCTGACTTTC.

This chain joins TRBV20-1 and TRBJ1-5; TRBD1 might be the D (6 bases). The CDR3 is 14 amino acids. The V gene lost 1 base and the J gene lost 5 bases, with 12 bases spanning the gap. Germline lookup yields CDR1 DFQATT and CDR2 SNEGSKA (reference sequence). The CDR3 region has the DNA TGCAGTGCTAGAGTCCGGCAGGGGTATCAGCCCCAGCATTTT. This gives the protein CSARVRQGYQPQHF.

The table lists this clonotype with many counts. The chain uses TRBV7-6 and TRBJ2-7; D might be TRBD1 (7 bases). Deletions cut 1 base from V and 4 bases from J, with 14 bases between. This CDR3 has 15 residues. Germline V CDR1 and CDR2: SGHVS, FNYEAQ. The DNA for the CDR3 is TGTGCCAGCAGCTTAGGGCAGGGGGGTATGTACGAGCAGTACGTC. As protein: CASSLGQGGMYEQYV.

The rearrangement links TRBV2 to TRBJ1-5, with a possible D match to TRBD1 (6 bases). The CDR3 extends over 14 amino acids. V lost 2 bases to trimming and J lost 7 bases, with 12 bases between them. Germline V gene sequence: CDR1 SNHLY, CDR2 FYNNEI. For the CDR3, the DNA is TGTGCCAGCAGTGAATATAGAACAGGGCAGCCCCAGCATTTT. Protein sequence: CASSEYRTGQPQHF.

CDR3 sequence reads: CASSQQGLANYGYTF. The CDR3 DNA sequence: TGTGCCAGCAGTCAACAGGGGCTAGCTAACTATGGCTACACCTTC. This chain links TRBV4-2 with TRBJ1-2, with 7 bases lining up with TRBD1. Germline CDR1 reads LGHNA; CDR2 reads YNFKEQ. This CDR3 has 15 residues. Trimming cost V 6 bases and J 0 bases; bases outside gene matches: 7.

As for this clonotype: A junction boundary mismatches the germline segment, possibly from a read error. The rearrangement joins TRBV6-6 to TRBJ2-2; perhaps TRBD1 as D (5 bases). This CDR3 comprises 15 residues. Germline V lookup: CDR1 MNHNY, CDR2 SVGAGI (reference sequence). The CDR3 coding sequence is TGTGCCTGCAGAAGGGGCAGGGATCGAACCGGGGAGCTGTTTTTT. Residues: CACRRGRDRTGELFF.

This clonotype was seen a few times. The rearrangement uses TRBV28 and TRBJ2-1; D is perhaps TRBD1 or TRBD2 (5 bases each). Germline V gene sequence: CDR1 MDHEN, CDR2 SYDVKM. Trimming left V 11 bases short and J 0 bases short, with 8 bases between. This CDR3 is built from 12 residues. The CDR3 DNA is TGTGCCGGTGGGGGCTCCTACAATGAGCAGTTCTTC. Its protein is CAGGGSYNEQFF. The whole variable domain, filled in from reference TRBV28 and TRBJ2-1, reads DVKVTQSSRYLVKRTGEKVFLECVQDMDHENMFWYRQDPGLGLRLIYFSYDVKMKEKGDIPEGYSVSREKKERFSLILESASTNQTSMYLCAGGGSYNEQFFGPGTRLTVL.

J is TRBJ2-1 and V is TRBV13; D is possibly TRBD1 (6 bases). CDR1 is PRHDT, CDR2 FYEKMQ, per germline (reference sequence). This CDR3 spans 15 amino acids. The V end was cut by 7 bases, the J end by 0 bases, with 13 bases between. CDR3 nucleotide sequence: TGTGCCAGCAACCAGGGGCAGAGCTCCTACAATGAGCAGTTCTTC. Translation: CASNQGQSSYNEQFF.

V and J are TRBV6-1 and TRBJ2-7, with 12 bases that match TRBD1. Germline-derived CDR1 and CDR2 are MNHNS and SASEGT. The V segment lost 4 bases and the J segment 0 bases; nucleotides outside the gene matches: 13. The length of the CDR3 is 19 residues. The CDR3 coding sequence is TGTGCCAGCAGTGGTCCCGGGACAGGGGGCGAAAGGATCTCCTACGAGCAGTACGTC. Its protein is CASSGPGTGGERISYEQYV.

This clonotype came up a few times. V and J are TRBV12-3 or TRBV12-4 and TRBJ1-5, with D unclear. Trimming shortened V by 3 bases and J by 5 bases, and 11 bases separated the two germline ends. The CDR3 contains 14 residues. CDR3 residues: CASSLFGKDQPQHF. CDR3 nucleotides: TGTGCCAGCAGTTTGTTCGGGAAGGATCAGCCCCAGCATTTT.

This clonotype was found a few times. CDR3 loop: CASSQDRKRDSYNSPLHF. The CDR3 coding sequence is TGTGCCAGCAGCCAAGATAGGAAACGAGACTCCTATAATTCACCCCTCCACTTT. The chain carries TRBV4-2 and TRBJ1-6; D gene uncertain. The CDR3 is 18 amino acids. Germline V CDR1 and CDR2: LGHNA, YNFKEQ. Trimming cost V 0 bases and J 0 bases, with 12 bases left between them.

V usage is TRBV27 and J usage is TRBJ2-7; TRBD2 agrees at 13 bases. Germline V gene sequence: CDR1 MNHEY, CDR2 SMNVEV (reference sequence). The length of the CDR3 is 14 residues. J lost 9 bases, V lost 9 bases, and 11 bases had no gene match. The CDR3 coding sequence is TGTGCCAGGGGACTAGCGGGACCGAACGGCGTGCAGTACGTC. Translation: CARGLAGPNGVQYV.

Only a few counts were recorded for this clonotype. This chain uses TRBV7-9 with TRBJ2-7; 8 bases are a match to TRBD1. Trimming removed 7 bases from V and 1 base from J; junction bases left unmatched: 6. The germline gives CDR1 SEHNR, CDR2 FQNEAQ (reference sequence). This CDR3 spans 14 amino acids. The CDR3 DNA reads TGTGCCAGCACCTTGACAGGGGATTCCTACGAGCAGTACTTC. As protein: CASTLTGDSYEQYF.

This chain links TRBV6-1 with TRBJ1-1; TRBD1 is a possible D gene (5 bases). The V end was cut by 3 bases, the J end by 0 bases, with 23 bases between. This CDR3 region has 19 residues. Germline V gives CDR1 MNHNS, CDR2 SASEGT. The CDR3 DNA reads TGTGCCAGCAGTGAGGATAACGGGGCCCCGACTATGATGAACACTGAAGCTTTCTTT. Translation: CASSEDNGAPTMMNTEAFF.

This clonotype was found a few times. V is TRBV6-2 or TRBV6-3 and J is TRBJ2-7; D tentatively reads TRBD1 or TRBD2 (6 bases each). Germline CDR1 MNHEY, CDR2 SVGEGT. The CDR3 consists of 15 residues. With 7 bases removed from V and 0 bases from J, the gap between germline ends came to 16 bases. In DNA form, the CDR3 reads TGTGCCAGCATGGGGGGCGAGGGGTCCTCCTACGAGCAGTACTTC. Translation: CASMGGEGSSYEQYF.

The chain combines TRBV27 with TRBJ2-7; D not resolved. V was pared by 8 bases and J by 1 base, with 18 bases between. Germline-derived CDR1 and CDR2 are MNHEY and SMNVEV (reference sequence). The CDR3 runs to 15 residues. The CDR3 is CASQRMAGPSYEQYF. The CDR3 DNA follows: TGTGCCAGCCAAAGGATGGCAGGTCCTTCCTACGAGCAGTACTTC.

In its sample, this clonotype was seen a few times. The V call is TRBV10-3, the J call TRBJ2-7; 9 bases map to TRBD1. V was pared by 7 bases and J by 6 bases, with 34 bases of the junction left unmatched. The CDR3 runs 22 residues. Looked up from germline, CDR1 is ENHRY and CDR2 is SYGVKD. The CDR3 nucleotides read TGTGCCATCAAGGTTGGGAGAGTACCGAATTCCGGAGGGGACAGGGTATCGGTCGAGCAGTACTTC. This sequence encodes CAIKVGRVPNSGGDRVSVEQYF.